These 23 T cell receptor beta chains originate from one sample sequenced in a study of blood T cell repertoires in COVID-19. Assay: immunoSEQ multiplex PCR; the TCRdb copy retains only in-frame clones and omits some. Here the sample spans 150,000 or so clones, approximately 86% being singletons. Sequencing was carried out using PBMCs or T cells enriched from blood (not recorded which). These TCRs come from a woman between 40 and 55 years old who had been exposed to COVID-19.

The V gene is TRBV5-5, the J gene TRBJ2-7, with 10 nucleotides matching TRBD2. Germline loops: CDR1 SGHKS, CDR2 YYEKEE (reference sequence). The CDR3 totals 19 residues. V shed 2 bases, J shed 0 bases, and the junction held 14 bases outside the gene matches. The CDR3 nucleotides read TGTGCCAGCAGCTTATCAGGACTAGCGGATATGATCGGCTCCTACGAGCAGTACTTC. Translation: CASSLSGLADMIGSYEQYF. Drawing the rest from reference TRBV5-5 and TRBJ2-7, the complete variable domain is DAGVTQSPTHLIKTRGQQVTLRCSPISGHKSVSWYQQVLGQGPQFIFQYYEKEERGRGNFPDRFSARQFPNYSSELNVNALLLGDSALYLCASSLSGLADMIGSYEQYFGPGTRLTVT.

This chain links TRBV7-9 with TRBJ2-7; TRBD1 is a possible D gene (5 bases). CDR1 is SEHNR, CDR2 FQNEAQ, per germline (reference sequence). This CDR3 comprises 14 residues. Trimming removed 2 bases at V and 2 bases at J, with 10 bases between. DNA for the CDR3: TGTGCCAGCAGCTTATCACAGGAGACCTACGAGCAGTACTTC. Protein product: CASSLSQETYEQYF.

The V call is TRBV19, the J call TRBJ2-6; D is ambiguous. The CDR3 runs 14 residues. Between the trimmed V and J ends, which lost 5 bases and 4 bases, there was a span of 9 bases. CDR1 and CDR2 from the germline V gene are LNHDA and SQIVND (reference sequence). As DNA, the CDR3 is TGTGCCAGTAGTCCAGGCTCAGGGGCCAACGTCCTGACTTTC. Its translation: CASSPGSGANVLTF.

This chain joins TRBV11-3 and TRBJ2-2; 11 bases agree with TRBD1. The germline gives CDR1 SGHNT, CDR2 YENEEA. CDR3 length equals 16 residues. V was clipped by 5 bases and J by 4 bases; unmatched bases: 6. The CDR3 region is CASSARTGGSTGELFF. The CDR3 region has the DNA TGTGCCAGCAGCGCTCGGACAGGGGGCAGCACCGGGGAGCTGTTTTTT.

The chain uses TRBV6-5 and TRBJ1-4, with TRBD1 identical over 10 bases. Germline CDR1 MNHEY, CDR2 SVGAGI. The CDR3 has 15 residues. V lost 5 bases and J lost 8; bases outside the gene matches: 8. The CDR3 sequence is CASSRQGATSEKLFF. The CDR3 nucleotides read TGTGCCAGCAGTCGACAGGGGGCGACCTCGGAAAAACTGTTTTTT.

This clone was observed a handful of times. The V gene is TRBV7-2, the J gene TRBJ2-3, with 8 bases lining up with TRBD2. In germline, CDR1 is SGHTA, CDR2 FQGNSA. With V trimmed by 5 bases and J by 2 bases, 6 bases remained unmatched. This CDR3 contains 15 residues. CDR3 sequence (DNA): TGTGCCAGCAGCCAGGGACTAGTGGTCACAGATACGCAGTATTTT. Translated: CASSQGLVVTDTQYF.

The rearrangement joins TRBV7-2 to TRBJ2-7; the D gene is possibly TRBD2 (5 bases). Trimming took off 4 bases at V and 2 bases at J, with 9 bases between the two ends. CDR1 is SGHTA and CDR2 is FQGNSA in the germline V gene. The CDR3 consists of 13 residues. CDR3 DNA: TGTGCCAGCAGCTCCAGCGGCCCCTACGAGCAGTACTTC. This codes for CASSSSGPYEQYF.

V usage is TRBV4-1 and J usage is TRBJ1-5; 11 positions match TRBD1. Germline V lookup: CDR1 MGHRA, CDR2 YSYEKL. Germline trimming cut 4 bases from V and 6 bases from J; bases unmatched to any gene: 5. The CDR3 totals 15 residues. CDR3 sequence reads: CASSLGQGASQPQHF. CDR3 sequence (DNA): TGCGCCAGCAGCCTCGGACAGGGGGCAAGTCAGCCCCAGCATTTT.

The CDR3 DNA is TGTGCCAGCAGTGAAGGGTGGACAGGGGGCGATGAGCAGTTCTTC. Translating it yields CASSEGWTGGDEQFF. V gene TRBV2 combines with J gene TRBJ2-1; 11 nucleotides line up with TRBD1. J gave up 8 bases and V 1 base, and 4 bases lay outside the gene matches. The CDR3 is 15 residues long. The germline V gene has CDR1 SNHLY and CDR2 FYNNEI.

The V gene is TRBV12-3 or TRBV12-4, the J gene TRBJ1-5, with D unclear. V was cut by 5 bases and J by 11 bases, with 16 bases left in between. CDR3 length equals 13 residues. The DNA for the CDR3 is TGTGCCAGCAGTCCTCTGGACCGCGGGGCCCAGCATTTT. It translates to CASSPLDRGAQHF.

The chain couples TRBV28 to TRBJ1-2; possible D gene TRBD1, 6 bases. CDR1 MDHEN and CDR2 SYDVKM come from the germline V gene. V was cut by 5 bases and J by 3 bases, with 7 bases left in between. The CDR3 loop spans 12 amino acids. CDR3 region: CASSRQDYGYTF. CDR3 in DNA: TGTGCCAGCAGTCGACAGGACTATGGCTACACCTTC.

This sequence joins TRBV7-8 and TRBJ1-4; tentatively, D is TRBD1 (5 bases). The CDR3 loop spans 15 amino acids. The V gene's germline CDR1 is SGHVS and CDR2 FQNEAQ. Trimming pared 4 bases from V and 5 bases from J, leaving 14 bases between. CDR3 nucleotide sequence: TGTGCCAGCAGCTCCTCCGGGGGTGCAAATGAAAAACTGTTTTTT. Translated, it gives CASSSSGGANEKLFF.

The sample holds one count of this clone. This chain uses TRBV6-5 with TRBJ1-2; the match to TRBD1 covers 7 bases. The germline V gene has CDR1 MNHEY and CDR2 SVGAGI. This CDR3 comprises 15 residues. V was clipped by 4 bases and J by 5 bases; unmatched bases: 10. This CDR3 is CASSSTGDSLYGYTF. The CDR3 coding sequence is TGTGCCAGCAGTTCTACTGGGGACAGCCTTTATGGCTACACCTTC.

The DNA of the CDR3 is TGTGCCAGCAGTTTACTAGCGGGAAAAGAGACCCAGTACTTC. Residues: CASSLLAGKETQYF. The V and J genes are TRBV27 and TRBJ2-5; the match to TRBD2 covers 9 bases. Germline V gene sequence: CDR1 MNHEY, CDR2 SMNVEV (reference sequence). This CDR3 is built from 14 residues. Trimming removed 2 bases from V and 3 bases from J; junction bases left unmatched: 1.

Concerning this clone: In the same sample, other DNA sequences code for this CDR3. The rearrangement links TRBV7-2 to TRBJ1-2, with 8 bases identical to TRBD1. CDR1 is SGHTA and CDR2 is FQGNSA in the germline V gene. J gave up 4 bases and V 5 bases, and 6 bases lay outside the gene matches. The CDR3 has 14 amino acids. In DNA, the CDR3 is TGTGCCAGCAGCCTAGGACAGGGAGCCTATGGCTACACCTTC. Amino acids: CASSLGQGAYGYTF.

This CDR3 is CAISIGTDNYGYTF. DNA for the CDR3: TGTGCCATCAGCATCGGGACAGATAACTATGGCTACACCTTC. This chain links TRBV10-3 with TRBJ1-2; 7 bases match TRBD1. Germline lookup yields CDR1 ENHRY and CDR2 SYGVKD. Losses at the gene ends were 6 bases for V and 1 base for J; bases not matched to a gene: 5. The CDR3 runs to 14 residues.

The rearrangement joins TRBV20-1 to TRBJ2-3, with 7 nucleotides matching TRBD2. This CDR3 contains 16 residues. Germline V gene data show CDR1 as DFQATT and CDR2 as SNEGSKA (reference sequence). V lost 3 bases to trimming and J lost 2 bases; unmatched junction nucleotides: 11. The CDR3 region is CSASLSLALITDTQYF. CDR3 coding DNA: TGCAGTGCTAGTTTGTCACTAGCGCTAATCACAGATACGCAGTATTTT.

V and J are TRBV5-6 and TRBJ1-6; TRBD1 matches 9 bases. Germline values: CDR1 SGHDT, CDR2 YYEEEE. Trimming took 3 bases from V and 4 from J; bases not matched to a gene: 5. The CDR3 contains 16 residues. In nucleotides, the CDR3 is TGTGCCAGCAGCTCCCAGACAGGGGGGTATAATTCACCCCTCCACTTT. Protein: CASSSQTGGYNSPLHF.

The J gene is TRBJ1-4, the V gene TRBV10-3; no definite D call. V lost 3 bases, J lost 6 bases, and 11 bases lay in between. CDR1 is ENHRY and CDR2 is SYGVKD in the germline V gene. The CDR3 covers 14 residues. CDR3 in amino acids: CAISDPGGYEKLFF. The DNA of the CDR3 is TGTGCCATCAGTGACCCCGGAGGGTATGAAAAACTGTTTTTT.

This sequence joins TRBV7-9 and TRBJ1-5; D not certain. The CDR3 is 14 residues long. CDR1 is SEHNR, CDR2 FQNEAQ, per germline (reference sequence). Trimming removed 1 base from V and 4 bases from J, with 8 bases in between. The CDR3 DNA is TGTGCCAGCAGCTTAGGGACTGCTAATCAGCCCCAGCATTTT. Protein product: CASSLGTANQPQHF.

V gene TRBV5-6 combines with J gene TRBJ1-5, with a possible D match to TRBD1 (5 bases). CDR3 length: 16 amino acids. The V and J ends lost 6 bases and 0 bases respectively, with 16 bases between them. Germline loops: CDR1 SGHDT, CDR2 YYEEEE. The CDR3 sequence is CASTTWGGYSNQPQHF. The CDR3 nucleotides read TGTGCCAGCACCACCTGGGGGGGTTATAGCAATCAGCCCCAGCATTTT.

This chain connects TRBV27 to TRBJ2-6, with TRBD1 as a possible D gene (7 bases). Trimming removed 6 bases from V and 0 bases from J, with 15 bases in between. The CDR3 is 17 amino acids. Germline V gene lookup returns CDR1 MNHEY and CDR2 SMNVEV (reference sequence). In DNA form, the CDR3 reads TGTGCCAGCAGCTGGACGCGGGACAGCTCTGGGGCCAACGTCCTGACTTTC. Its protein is CASSWTRDSSGANVLTF.

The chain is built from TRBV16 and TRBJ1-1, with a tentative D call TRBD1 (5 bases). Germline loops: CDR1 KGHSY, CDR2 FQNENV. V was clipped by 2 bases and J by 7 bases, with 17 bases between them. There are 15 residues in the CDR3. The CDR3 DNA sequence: TGTGCCAGCAGCCAAGGGTCAGGGTCCCTCAGTGAAGCTTTCTTT. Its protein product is CASSQGSGSLSEAFF.